This T cell receptor beta chain was sequenced for a study of blood T cell repertoires in COVID-19. CDR3 size: 18 residues. Germline CDR1 reads LNHDA; CDR2 reads SQIVND (reference sequence). The J segment lost 0 bases and the V segment lost 3 bases, leaving 11 bases of the junction unmatched. Here immunoSEQ multiplex PCR was the method, and the copy in TCRdb shows in-frame clones only, minus some. The table has 200,000 to 300,000 clones, around 88% seen once. Participant age was roughly 18 to 90 years, and participants resided in 24 US areas. Which cohort a participant joined came from the clinical history participants gave.

The sample was PBMCs or T cells enriched from blood (not recorded which). The receptor comes from a woman aged 40 to 49 with acute COVID-19. V gene TRBV19 combines with J gene TRBJ1-3; 7 nucleotides match TRBD1. The CDR3 bases are TGTGCCAGTAGTATTAATCGACAGGGCTTAAGCTCTGGAAACACCATATATTTT. Translation gives CASSINRQGLSSGNTIYF. Full variable domain (outside the CDR3, taken from reference TRBV19 and TRBJ1-3): DGGITQSPKYLFRKEGQNVTLSCEQNLNHDAMYWYRQDPGQGLRLIYYSQIVNDFQKGDIAEGYSVSREKKESFPLTVTSAQKNPTAFYLCASSINRQGLSSGNTIYFGEGSWLTVV.